This T cell receptor beta chain was obtained from a study of T cells in narcolepsy. Study results and caveats: Reportedly, autoreactive clonotypes were serially detected in patients' blood but not controls'. Comparing one patient's CSF and blood CD4+ clonotypes highlighted HCRT- and TRIB2-specific autoreactive clonotypes.

This clone was seen a handful of times. The target antigen is unknown. CDR1 and CDR2 from the germline V gene are DFQATT and SNEGSKA (reference sequence). This CDR3 is 11 amino acids long. Trimming cost V 3 bases and J 11 bases, with 13 bases left between them. Assay: immunoSEQ multiplex PCR; the TCRdb copy retains only in-frame clones and omits some. The profile shows about 30,000 clones, roughly 80% of them singletons. The source is a human donor with narcolepsy. The chain couples TRBV20-1 to TRBJ2-5; D perhaps matches TRBD2 (5 bases). Sequencing was done on a sample of CD45RA- memory CD4+ T cells from PBMCs. The CDR3 bases are TGCAGTGCTAGTAGGGAGAGGGAGCAGTACTTC. It yields the protein CSASREREQYF.